Listed below are T cell receptor beta chains from one sample, sequenced in a study of response to subunit inactivated influenza vaccine. TCRdb re-called the RT-PCR reads through MiXCR, storing one row per CDR3 protein. This table has about 830,000 distinct CDR3 sequences, approximately 17% appearing once. The material sequenced was PBMCs from blood, taken approximately 5 days after vaccination. These receptors were collected from a middle-aged man who received an inactivated influenza vaccine. CDR3s include the opening cysteine and the closing phenylalanine or tryptophan. Each record gives: D gene, V gene, J gene, clone size, CDR3 DNA, CDR3 protein. A D gene is named only where the DNA matches it firmly. Clone size is shown for a subset of rows, as once, few, many or a class of expanded clone.

d_call: NA
v_call: TRBV5-1
j_call: TRBJ1-5
clone_size: NA
cdr3_nt: TGCGCCAGCAGCTCCGGGCCTCTCGGCAATCAGCCCCAGCATTTT
cdr3_aa: CASSSGPLGNQPQHF

d_call: TRBD2
v_call: TRBV9
j_call: TRBJ2-3
clone_size: few
cdr3_nt: TGTGCCAGCAGCGTAGCGGGAGGGAGTGGAGATACGCAGTATTTT
cdr3_aa: CASSVAGGSGDTQYF

d_call: TRBD2
v_call: TRBV12-3/TRBV12-4
j_call: TRBJ2-7
clone_size: NA
cdr3_nt: TGTGCCAGCAGTTCTCGAGGACTAGCGGGGTACGAGCAGTACTTC
cdr3_aa: CASSSRGLAGYEQYF

d_call: TRBD2
v_call: TRBV10-3
j_call: TRBJ2-1
clone_size: once
cdr3_nt: TGTGCCATCAGCCTAGCGGGGGCAACCAACAATGAGCAGTTCTTC
cdr3_aa: CAISLAGATNNEQFF

d_call: TRBD2
v_call: TRBV11-2
j_call: TRBJ2-1
clone_size: NA
cdr3_nt: TGTGCCAGCAGCTTAGCTGGTAGCGGGACACGGGAGCAGTTCTTC
cdr3_aa: CASSLAGSGTREQFF

d_call: NA
v_call: TRBV20-1
j_call: TRBJ1-2
clone_size: NA
cdr3_nt: TGCAGTGCTAGTCCAGGGAGTCAGGCCTATGGCTACACCTTC
cdr3_aa: CSASPGSQAYGYTF

d_call: TRBD1
v_call: TRBV5-1
j_call: TRBJ2-7
clone_size: NA
cdr3_nt: TGCGCCAGCAGCTTGGAGGGGACAGGGGGTTGGGACGAGCAGTACTTC
cdr3_aa: CASSLEGTGGWDEQYF

d_call: NA
v_call: TRBV28
j_call: TRBJ2-7
clone_size: few
cdr3_nt: TGTGCCAGCAGGCCCCAGGGGATCTCCTACGAGCAGTACTTC
cdr3_aa: CASRPQGISYEQYF

d_call: NA
v_call: TRBV25-1
j_call: TRBJ2-7
clone_size: NA
cdr3_nt: TGTGCCAGCAGTGATGGGGGCTACGACGAGCAGTACTTC
cdr3_aa: CASSDGGYDEQYF

d_call: TRBD2
v_call: TRBV28
j_call: TRBJ2-7
clone_size: NA
cdr3_nt: TGTGCCAGCAGTCCGCAGTTTGAGATTTTAGCGGGGGCCCGCGACGAGCAGTACTTC
cdr3_aa: CASSPQFEILAGARDEQYF

d_call: TRBD2
v_call: TRBV3-1
j_call: TRBJ2-1
clone_size: NA
cdr3_nt: TGTGCCAGCAGCCAAGACCTGCCACTAGCGGGAAGAATAAATGAGCAGTTCTTC
cdr3_aa: CASSQDLPLAGRINEQFF

d_call: NA
v_call: TRBV12-3/TRBV12-4
j_call: TRBJ2-2
clone_size: NA
cdr3_nt: TGTGCCAGCAAAAGACAGCAGGGAAACGCGAACACCGGGGAGCTGTTTTTT
cdr3_aa: CASKRQQGNANTGELFF

d_call: NA
v_call: TRBV20-1
j_call: TRBJ2-7
clone_size: few
cdr3_nt: TGCAGTGCTAGAGAGGGGGGGCAGACCTACGAGCAGTACTTC
cdr3_aa: CSAREGGQTYEQYF

d_call: TRBD1
v_call: TRBV15
j_call: TRBJ1-2
clone_size: few
cdr3_nt: TGTGCCACCAGGGTTGGGACAGATCCCGTTTATGGCTACACCTTC
cdr3_aa: CATRVGTDPVYGYTF

d_call: NA
v_call: TRBV12-3/TRBV12-4
j_call: TRBJ2-7
clone_size: few
cdr3_nt: TGTGCCAGCAGTTTAGGCGGCCCACCCGACGAGCAGTACTTC
cdr3_aa: CASSLGGPPDEQYF

d_call: TRBD1
v_call: TRBV12-3/TRBV12-4
j_call: TRBJ2-5
clone_size: many
cdr3_nt: TGTGCCAGCAGTCCGGGACAGGGAGGCCAAGAGACCCAGTACTTC
cdr3_aa: CASSPGQGGQETQYF

d_call: NA
v_call: TRBV6-1
j_call: TRBJ2-2
clone_size: few
cdr3_nt: TGTGCCAGCAGCTCCCCAGGGATCACCGGGGAGCTGTTTTTT
cdr3_aa: CASSSPGITGELFF

d_call: TRBD2
v_call: TRBV9
j_call: TRBJ2-1
clone_size: few
cdr3_nt: TGTGCCAGCAGCGCGAGCGGGGTTCCCTACAATGAGCAGTTCTTC
cdr3_aa: CASSASGVPYNEQFF

d_call: NA
v_call: TRBV10-3
j_call: TRBJ2-4
clone_size: NA
cdr3_nt: TGTGCCAGCGGACTGGGGGGGGGCCGGGAAAACATTCAGTACTTC
cdr3_aa: CASGLGGGRENIQYF

d_call: NA
v_call: TRBV6-5
j_call: TRBJ1-6
clone_size: NA
cdr3_nt: TGTGCCAGCAGTTACTCGATTAGGGGGAGTTCACCCCTCCACTTT
cdr3_aa: CASSYSIRGSSPLHF

d_call: NA
v_call: TRBV6-2/TRBV6-3
j_call: TRBJ2-3
clone_size: NA
cdr3_nt: TGTGCCAGCAGTAACGACTGGGATACGCAGTATTTT
cdr3_aa: CASSNDWDTQYF

d_call: NA
v_call: TRBV20-1
j_call: TRBJ1-2
clone_size: few
cdr3_nt: TGCAGTGCTAGACCAACCGGTGGGAATGGCTACACCTTC
cdr3_aa: CSARPTGGNGYTF

d_call: NA
v_call: TRBV20-1
j_call: TRBJ1-5
clone_size: NA
cdr3_nt: TGCAGTGCTAGAGGCGACTTTATGAATCAGCCCCAGCATTTT
cdr3_aa: CSARGDFMNQPQHF

d_call: TRBD2
v_call: TRBV10-3
j_call: TRBJ2-1
clone_size: few
cdr3_nt: TGTGCCATCAGTGAGTCGGCGGGGGGGTGGGATGAGCAGTTCTTC
cdr3_aa: CAISESAGGWDEQFF

d_call: NA
v_call: TRBV5-1
j_call: TRBJ2-5
clone_size: many
cdr3_nt: TGCGCCAGCAGCTTGCAACCGGCTCAACAAGAGACCCAGTACTTC
cdr3_aa: CASSLQPAQQETQYF

d_call: TRBD1
v_call: TRBV12-3/TRBV12-4
j_call: TRBJ2-1
clone_size: NA
cdr3_nt: TGTGCCAGCAGTTCACCAAACTCCCCGGGACAGGGGTGGTATGAGCAGTTCTTC
cdr3_aa: CASSSPNSPGQGWYEQFF